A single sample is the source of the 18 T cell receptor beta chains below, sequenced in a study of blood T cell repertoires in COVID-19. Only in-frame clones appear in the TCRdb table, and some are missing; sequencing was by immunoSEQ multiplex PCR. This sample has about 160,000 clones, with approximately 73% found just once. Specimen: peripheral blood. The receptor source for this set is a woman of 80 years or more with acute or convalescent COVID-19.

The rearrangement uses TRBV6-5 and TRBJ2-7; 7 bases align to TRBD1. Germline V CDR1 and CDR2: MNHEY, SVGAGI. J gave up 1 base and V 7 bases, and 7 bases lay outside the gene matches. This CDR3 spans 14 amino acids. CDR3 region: CASTIPGQSYEQYF. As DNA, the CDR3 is TGTGCCAGCACCATTCCGGGACAGTCCTACGAGCAGTACTTC.

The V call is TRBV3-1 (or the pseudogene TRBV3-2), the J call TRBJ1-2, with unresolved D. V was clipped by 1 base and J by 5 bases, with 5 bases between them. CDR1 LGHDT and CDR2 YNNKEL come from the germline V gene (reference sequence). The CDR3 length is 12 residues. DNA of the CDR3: TGTGCCAGCAGCCAAGGTAGATATGGCTACACCTTC. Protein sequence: CASSQGRYGYTF.

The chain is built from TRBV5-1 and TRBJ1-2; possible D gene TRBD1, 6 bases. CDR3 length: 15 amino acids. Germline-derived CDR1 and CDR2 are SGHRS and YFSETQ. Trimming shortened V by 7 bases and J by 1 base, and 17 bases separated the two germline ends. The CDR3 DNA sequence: TGCGCCAGCTCCAGTGGGGGGGCCGTTAACTATGGCTACACCTTC. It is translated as CASSSGGAVNYGYTF. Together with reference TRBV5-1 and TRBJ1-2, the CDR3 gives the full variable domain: KAGVTQTPRYLIKTRGQQVTLSCSPISGHRSVSWYQQTPGQGLQFLFEYFSETQRNKGNFPGRFSGRQFSNSRSEMNVSTLELGDSALYLCASSSGGAVNYGYTFGSGTRLTVV.

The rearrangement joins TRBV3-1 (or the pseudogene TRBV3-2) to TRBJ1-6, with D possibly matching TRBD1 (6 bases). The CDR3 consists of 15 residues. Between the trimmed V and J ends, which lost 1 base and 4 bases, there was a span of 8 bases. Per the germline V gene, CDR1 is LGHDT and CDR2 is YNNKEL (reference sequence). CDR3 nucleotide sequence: TGTGCCAGCAGCCAAGGGACAGCTTATAATTCACCCCTCCACTTT. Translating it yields CASSQGTAYNSPLHF.

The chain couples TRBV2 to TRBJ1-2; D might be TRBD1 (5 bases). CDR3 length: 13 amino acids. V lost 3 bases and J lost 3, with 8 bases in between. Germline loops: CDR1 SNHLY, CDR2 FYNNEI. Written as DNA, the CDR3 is TGTGCCAGCAGTGAGGGGGGGTACTATGGCTACACCTTC. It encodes CASSEGGYYGYTF.

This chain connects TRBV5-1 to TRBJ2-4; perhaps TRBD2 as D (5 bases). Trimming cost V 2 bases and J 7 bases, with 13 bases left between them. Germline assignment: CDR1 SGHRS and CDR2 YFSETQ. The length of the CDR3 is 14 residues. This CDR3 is CASSFTGLDNIQYF. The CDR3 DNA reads TGCGCCAGCAGCTTCACTGGACTGGACAACATTCAGTACTTC.

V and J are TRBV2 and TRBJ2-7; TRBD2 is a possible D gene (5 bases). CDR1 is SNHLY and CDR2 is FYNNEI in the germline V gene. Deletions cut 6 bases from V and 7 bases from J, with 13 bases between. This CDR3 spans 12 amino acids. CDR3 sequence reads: CASSGERWEQYF. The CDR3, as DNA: TGTGCCAGCAGCGGGGAGAGATGGGAGCAGTACTTC.

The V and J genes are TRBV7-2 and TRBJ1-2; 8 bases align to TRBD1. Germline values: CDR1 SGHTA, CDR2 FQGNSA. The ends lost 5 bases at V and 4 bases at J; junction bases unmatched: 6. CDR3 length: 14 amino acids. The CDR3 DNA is TGTGCCAGCAGCCCAGGACAGGGAGGCTATGGCTACACCTTC. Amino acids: CASSPGQGGYGYTF.

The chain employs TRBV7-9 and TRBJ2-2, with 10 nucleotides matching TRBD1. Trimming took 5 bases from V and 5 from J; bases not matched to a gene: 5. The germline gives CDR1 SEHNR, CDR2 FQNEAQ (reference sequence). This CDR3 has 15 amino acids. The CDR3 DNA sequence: TGTGCCAGCAGCCCGACAGGGGGCCCGACCGGGGAGCTGTTTTTT. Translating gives CASSPTGGPTGELFF. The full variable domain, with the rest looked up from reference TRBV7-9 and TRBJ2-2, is DTGVSQNPRHKITKRGQNVTFRCDPISEHNRLYWYRQTLGQGPEFLTYFQNEAQLEKSRLLSDRFSAERPKGSFSTLEIQRTEQGDSAMYLCASSPTGGPTGELFFGEGSRLTVL.

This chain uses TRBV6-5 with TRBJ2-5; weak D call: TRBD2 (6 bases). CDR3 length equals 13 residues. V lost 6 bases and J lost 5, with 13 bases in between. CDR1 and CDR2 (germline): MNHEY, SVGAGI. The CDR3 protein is CASRPTGRETQYF. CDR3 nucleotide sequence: TGTGCCAGCAGACCGACTGGGAGGGAGACCCAGTACTTC.

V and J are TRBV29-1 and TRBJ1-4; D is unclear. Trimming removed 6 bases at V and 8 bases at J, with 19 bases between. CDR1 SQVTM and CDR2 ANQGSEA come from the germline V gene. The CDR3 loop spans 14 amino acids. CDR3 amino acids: CSVRVAQAGEKLFF. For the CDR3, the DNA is TGCAGCGTCCGAGTGGCCCAGGCTGGGGAAAAACTGTTTTTT.

Here the CDR3 DNA reads TGTGCCAGCTCGCCGTTTGCTAGCGGGAGGGCCGGTCCAGATACGCAGTATTTT. This translates into CASSPFASGRAGPDTQYF. The rearrangement links TRBV18 to TRBJ2-3; 12 bases align to TRBD2. Germline loops: CDR1 KGHSH, CDR2 LQKENI. The CDR3 runs 18 residues. Trimming took 6 bases from V and 4 from J; bases not matched to a gene: 14.

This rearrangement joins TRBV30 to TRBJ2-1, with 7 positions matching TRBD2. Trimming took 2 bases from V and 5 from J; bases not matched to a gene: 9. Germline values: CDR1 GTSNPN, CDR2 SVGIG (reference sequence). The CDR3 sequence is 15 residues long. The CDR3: CAWSSGLDANNEQFF. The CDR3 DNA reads TGTGCCTGGAGTTCCGGACTAGATGCGAACAATGAGCAGTTCTTC.

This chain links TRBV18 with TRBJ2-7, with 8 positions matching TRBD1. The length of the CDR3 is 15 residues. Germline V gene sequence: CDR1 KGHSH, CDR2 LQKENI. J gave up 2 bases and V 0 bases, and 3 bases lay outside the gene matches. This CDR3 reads CASSPPRTGPYEQYF. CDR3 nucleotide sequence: TGTGCCAGCTCACCACCGCGGACAGGGCCCTACGAGCAGTACTTC.

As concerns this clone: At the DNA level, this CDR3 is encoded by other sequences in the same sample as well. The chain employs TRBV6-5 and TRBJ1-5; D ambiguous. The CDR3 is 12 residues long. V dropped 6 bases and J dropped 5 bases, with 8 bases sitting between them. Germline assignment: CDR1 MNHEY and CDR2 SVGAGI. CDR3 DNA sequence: TGTGCCAGCAGATCAGGTGATCAGCCCCAGCATTTT. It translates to CASRSGDQPQHF.

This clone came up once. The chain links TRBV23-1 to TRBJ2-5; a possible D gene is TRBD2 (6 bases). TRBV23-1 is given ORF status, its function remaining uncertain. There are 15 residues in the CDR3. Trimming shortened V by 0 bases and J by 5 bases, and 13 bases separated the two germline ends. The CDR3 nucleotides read TGCGCCAGCAGTCAATCGTTGGCGGGGTTTGAGACCCAGTACTTC. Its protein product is CASSQSLAGFETQYF.

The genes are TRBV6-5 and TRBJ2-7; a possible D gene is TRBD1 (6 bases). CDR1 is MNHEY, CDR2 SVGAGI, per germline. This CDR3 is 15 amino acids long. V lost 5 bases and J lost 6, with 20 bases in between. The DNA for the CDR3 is TGTGCCAGCAGTATTACAGGGTCAGGGTACAGCGAGCAGTACTTC. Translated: CASSITGSGYSEQYF.

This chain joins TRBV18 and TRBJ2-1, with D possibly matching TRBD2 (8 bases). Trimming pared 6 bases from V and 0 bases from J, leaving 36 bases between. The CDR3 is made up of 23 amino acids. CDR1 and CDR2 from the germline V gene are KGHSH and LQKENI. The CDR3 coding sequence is TGTGCCAGCTCCCTTTATGTGACAGGGAGGCTAGCGGGCTCCCACCGCTCCTACAATGAGCAGTTCTTC. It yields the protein CASSLYVTGRLAGSHRSYNEQFF.